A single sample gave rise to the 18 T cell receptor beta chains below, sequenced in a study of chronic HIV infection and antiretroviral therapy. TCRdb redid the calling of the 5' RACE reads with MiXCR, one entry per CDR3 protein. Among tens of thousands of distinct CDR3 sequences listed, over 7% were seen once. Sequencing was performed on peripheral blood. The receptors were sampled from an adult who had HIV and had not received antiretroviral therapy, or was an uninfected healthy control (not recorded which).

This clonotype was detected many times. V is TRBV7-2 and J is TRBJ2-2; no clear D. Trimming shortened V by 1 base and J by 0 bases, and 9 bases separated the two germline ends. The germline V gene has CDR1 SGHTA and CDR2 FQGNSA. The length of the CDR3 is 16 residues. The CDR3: CASSLDRATNTGELFF. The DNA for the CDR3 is TGTGCCAGCAGCTTAGACCGGGCCACGAACACCGGGGAGCTGTTTTTT.

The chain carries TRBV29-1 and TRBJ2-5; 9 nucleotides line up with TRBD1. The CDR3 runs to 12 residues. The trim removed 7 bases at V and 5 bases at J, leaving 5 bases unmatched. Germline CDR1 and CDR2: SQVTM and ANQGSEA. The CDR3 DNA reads TGCAGCGCCGGGACAGGGAGGGAGACCCAGTACTTC. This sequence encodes CSAGTGRETQYF.

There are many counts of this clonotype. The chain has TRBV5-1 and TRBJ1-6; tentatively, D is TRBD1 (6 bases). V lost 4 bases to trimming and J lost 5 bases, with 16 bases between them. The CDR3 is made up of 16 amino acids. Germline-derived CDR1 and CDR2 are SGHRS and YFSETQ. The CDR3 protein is CASSQKGQRDNSPLHF. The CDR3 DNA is TGCGCCAGCAGCCAAAAGGGACAACGGGATAATTCACCCCTCCACTTT.

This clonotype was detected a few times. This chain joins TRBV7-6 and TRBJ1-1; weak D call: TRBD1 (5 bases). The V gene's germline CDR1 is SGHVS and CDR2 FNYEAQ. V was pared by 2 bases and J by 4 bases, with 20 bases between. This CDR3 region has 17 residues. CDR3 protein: CASSLSPPTLGLTEAFF. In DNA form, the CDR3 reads TGTGCCAGCAGCTTATCCCCGCCTACACTGGGGCTCACTGAAGCTTTCTTT.

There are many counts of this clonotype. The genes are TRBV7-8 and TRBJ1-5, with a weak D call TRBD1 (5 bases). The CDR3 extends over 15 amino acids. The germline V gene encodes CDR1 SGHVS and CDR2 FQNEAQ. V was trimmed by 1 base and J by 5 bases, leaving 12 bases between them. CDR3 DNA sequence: TGTGCCAGCAGCTTAGATAAAGCGGGGGATCAGCCCCAGCATTTT. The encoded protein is CASSLDKAGDQPQHF. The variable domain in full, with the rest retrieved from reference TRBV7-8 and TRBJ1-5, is GAGVSQSPRYKVAKRGQDVALRCDPISGHVSLFWYQQALGQGPEFLTYFQNEAQLDKSGLPSDRFFAERPEGSVSTLKIQRTQQEDSAVYLCASSLDKAGDQPQHFGDGTRLSIL.

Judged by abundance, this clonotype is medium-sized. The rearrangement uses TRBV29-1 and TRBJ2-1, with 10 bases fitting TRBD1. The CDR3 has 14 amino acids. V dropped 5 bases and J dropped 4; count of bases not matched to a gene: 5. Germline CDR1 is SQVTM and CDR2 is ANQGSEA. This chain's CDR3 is CSVRDRGGYNEQFF. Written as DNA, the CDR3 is TGCAGCGTTAGGGACAGGGGCGGTTACAATGAGCAGTTCTTC.

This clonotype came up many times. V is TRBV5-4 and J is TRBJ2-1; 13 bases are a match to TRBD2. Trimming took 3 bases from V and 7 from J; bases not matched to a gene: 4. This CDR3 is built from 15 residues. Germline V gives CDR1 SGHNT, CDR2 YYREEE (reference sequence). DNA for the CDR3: TGTGCCAGCAGCTCGGGACTAGCGGGATATAATGAGCAGTTCTTC. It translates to CASSSGLAGYNEQFF.

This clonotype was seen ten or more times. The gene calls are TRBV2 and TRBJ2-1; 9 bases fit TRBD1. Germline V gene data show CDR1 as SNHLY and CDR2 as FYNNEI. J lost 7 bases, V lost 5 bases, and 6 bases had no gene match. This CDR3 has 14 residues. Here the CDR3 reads CASSLEQGANEQFF. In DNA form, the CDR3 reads TGTGCCAGCAGTCTGGAACAGGGGGCTAATGAGCAGTTCTTC. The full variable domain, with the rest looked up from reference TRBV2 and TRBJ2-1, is EPEVTQTPSHQVTQMGQEVILRCVPISNHLYFYWYRQILGQKVEFLVSFYNNEISEKSEIFDDQFSVERPDGSNFTLKIRSTKLEDSAMYFCASSLEQGANEQFFGPGTRLTVL.

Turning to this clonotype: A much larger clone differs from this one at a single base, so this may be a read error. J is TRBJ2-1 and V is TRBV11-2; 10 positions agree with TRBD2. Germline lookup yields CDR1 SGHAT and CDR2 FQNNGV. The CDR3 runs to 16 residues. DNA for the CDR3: TGTGCCAGCAGCTTATTTCTAGCGGGAGCATTGAATGAGCAGTCCTTC. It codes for CASSLFLAGALNEQSF.

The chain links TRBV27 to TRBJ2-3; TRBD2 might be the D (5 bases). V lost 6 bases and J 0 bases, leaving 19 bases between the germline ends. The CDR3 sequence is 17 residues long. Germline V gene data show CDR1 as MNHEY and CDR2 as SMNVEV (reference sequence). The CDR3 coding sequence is TGTGCCAGCAGCCCCCGGGAAACACCGTCTAGCACAGATACGCAGTATTTT. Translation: CASSPRETPSSTDTQYF.

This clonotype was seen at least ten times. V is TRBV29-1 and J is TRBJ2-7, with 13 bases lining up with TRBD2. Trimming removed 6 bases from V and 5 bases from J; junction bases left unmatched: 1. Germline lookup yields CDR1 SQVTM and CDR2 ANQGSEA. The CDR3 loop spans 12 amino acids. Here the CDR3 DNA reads TGCAGCGTCGGGACTAGCGGGGACGAGCAGTACTTC. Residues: CSVGTSGDEQYF.

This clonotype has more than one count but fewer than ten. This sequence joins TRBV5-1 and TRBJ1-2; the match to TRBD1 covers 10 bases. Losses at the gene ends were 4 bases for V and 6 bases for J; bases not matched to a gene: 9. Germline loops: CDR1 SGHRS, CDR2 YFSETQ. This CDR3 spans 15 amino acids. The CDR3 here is CASSPQTGGVDGYTF. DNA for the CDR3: TGCGCCAGCAGCCCCCAGACAGGGGGCGTCGATGGCTACACCTTC.

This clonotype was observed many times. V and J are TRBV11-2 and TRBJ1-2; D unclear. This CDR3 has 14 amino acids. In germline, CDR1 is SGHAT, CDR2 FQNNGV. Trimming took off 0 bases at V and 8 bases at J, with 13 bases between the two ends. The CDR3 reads CASSLDQRIGGYTF. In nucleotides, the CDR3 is TGTGCCAGCAGCTTAGATCAAAGGATCGGAGGCTACACCTTC.

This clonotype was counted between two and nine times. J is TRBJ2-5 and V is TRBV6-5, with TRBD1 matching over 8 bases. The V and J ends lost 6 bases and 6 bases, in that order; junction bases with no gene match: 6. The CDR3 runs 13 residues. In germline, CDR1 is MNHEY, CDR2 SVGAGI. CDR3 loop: CASRPDRGKTQYF. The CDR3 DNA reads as TGTGCCAGCAGACCCGACAGGGGAAAGACCCAGTACTTC.

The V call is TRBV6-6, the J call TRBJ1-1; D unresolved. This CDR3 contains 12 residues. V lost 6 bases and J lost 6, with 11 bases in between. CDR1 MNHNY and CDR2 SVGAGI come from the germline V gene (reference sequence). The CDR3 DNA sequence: TGTGCCAGCAGGTATTCACGGGCTGAAGCTTTCTTT. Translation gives CASRYSRAEAFF.

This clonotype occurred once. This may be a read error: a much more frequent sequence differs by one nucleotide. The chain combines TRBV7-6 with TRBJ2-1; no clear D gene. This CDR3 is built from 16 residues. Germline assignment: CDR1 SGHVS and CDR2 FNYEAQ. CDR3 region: CASRLVSREEHNEQFF. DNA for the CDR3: TGTGCCAGCAGATTAGTCTCTCGAGAGGAACACAATGAGCAGTTCTTC.

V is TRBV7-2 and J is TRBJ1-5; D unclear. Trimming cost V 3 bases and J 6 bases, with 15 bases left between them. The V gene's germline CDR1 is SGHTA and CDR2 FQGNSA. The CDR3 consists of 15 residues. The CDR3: CASSFRAPWGQPQHF. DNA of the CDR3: TGTGCCAGCAGCTTCCGGGCCCCATGGGGTCAGCCCCAGCATTTT.

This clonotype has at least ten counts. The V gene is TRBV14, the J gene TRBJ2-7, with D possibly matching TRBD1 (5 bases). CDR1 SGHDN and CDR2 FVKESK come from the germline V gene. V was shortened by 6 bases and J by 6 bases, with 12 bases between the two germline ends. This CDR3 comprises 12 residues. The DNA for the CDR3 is TGTGCCAGCAGTAAGGTAGGGGCCGAGCAGTACTTC. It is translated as CASSKVGAEQYF. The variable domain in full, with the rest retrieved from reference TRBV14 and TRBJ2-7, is EAGVTQFPSHSVIEKGQTVTLRCDPISGHDNLYWYRRVMGKEIKFLLHFVKESKQDESGMPNNRFLAERTGGTYSTLKVQPAELEDSGVYFCASSKVGAEQYFGPGTRLTVT.